Listed below are T cell receptor beta chains from one sample, sequenced in a study of shared T cell receptors in the human thymus. Libraries were prepared by immunoSEQ multiplex PCR; TCRdb keeps only in-frame clonotypes and omits some of them. The data show hundreds of thousands of clones, with roughly 86% seen just once and roughly 0.0094% held by the top ten. This sample was shared with a second study, whose subject was human thymus T cells.

Sequenced input: thymocytes. Receptors originate from a boy under two years old with a congenital heart defect. Both conserved end residues are part of each CDR3. The D gene is left open where the match is weak. Expanded clones are given a class, and other clones once, few, many or no size at all.

V	J	size	D	CDR3	DNA
TRBV20-1	TRBJ2-7	-	-	CSANNEQYF	TGCAGTGCTAACAACGAGCAGTACTTC
TRBV4-1	TRBJ1-1	-	-	CASSHGFYTEAFF	TGCGCCAGCAGCCACGGTTTCTACACTGAAGCTTTCTTT
TRBV4-3	TRBJ2-7	-	TRBD2	CASSQGTSGGAGPYEQYF	TGCGCCAGCAGCCAAGGGACTAGCGGGGGGGCCGGCCCCTACGAGCAGTACTTC
TRBV4-3	TRBJ2-7	-	TRBD1	CASSQDPWTGKGYEQYF	TGCGCCAGCAGCCAAGATCCCTGGACAGGGAAGGGATACGAGCAGTACTTC
TRBV5-1	TRBJ1-5	-	-	CASSLRSGGDQPQHF	TGCGCCAGCAGCTTGAGGAGTGGAGGGGATCAGCCCCAGCATTTT
TRBV19	TRBJ1-1	-	-	CASSTTRDITTEAFF	TGTGCCAGTAGTACAACCCGGGACATTACCACTGAAGCTTTCTTT
TRBV14	TRBJ2-7	-	-	CASSLNPGEQYF	TGTGCCAGCAGCCTAAATCCGGGCGAGCAGTACTTC
TRBV29-1	TRBJ2-7	-	-	CSVVRQFTYEQYF	TGCAGCGTTGTGAGGCAGTTCACCTACGAGCAGTACTTC
TRBV6-1	TRBJ1-1	-	-	CASSGLERWSDTEAFF	TGTGCCAGCAGTGGACTCGAACGGTGGAGTGACACTGAAGCTTTCTTT
TRBV6-5	TRBJ2-3	-	-	CASSYDPGVAKDTQYF	TGTGCCAGCAGTTATGACCCGGGTGTAGCTAAAGATACGCAGTATTTT
TRBV19	TRBJ2-1	-	TRBD2	CATQNGLAGYNEQFF	TGTGCCACCCAAAACGGACTAGCGGGATACAATGAGCAGTTCTTC
TRBV28	TRBJ1-5	-	-	CASSLQGYSNQPQHF	TGTGCCAGCAGTTTACAGGGGTACAGCAATCAGCCCCAGCATTTT
TRBV5-6	TRBJ1-2	-	-	CASSLRGNYGYTF	TGTGCCAGCTCCCTGAGAGGGAACTATGGCTACACCTTC
TRBV6-1	TRBJ2-7	-	TRBD2	CASSELRNASGSRYEQYF	TGTGCCAGCAGCGAACTACGCAACGCTAGCGGGAGTCGCTACGAGCAGTACTTC
TRBV6-5	TRBJ1-2	-	-	CASSYGQGHGYTF	TGTGCCAGCAGTTACGGGCAGGGCCATGGCTACACCTTC
TRBV10-2	TRBJ2-2	-	TRBD2	CASTMTSGGADTGELFF	TGCGCCAGCACTATGACTAGCGGGGGGGCGGACACCGGGGAGCTGTTTTTT
TRBV5-1	TRBJ2-3	-	-	CASSLVSKPPATDTQYF	TGCGCCAGCAGCTTGGTTTCTAAACCGCCTGCGACAGATACGCAGTATTTT
TRBV4-3	TRBJ1-4	few	-	CASSQFGNRDSREKLFF	TGCGCCAGCAGCCAATTTGGGAACCGGGACTCGAGAGAAAAACTGTTTTTT
TRBV5-6	TRBJ1-5	few	TRBD1	CASSRWTGKGWRNQPQHF	TGTGCCAGCAGCCGTTGGACAGGGAAAGGATGGAGGAATCAGCCCCAGCATTTT
TRBV5-1	TRBJ2-3	-	TRBD2	CASSGTGGRGLDTQYF	TGCGCCAGCAGCGGGACCGGCGGGAGGGGTCTAGATACGCAGTATTTT
TRBV28	TRBJ2-1	-	TRBD1	CASSLGQPGQGANEQFF	TGTGCCAGCAGTTTAGGGCAACCGGGACAGGGGGCAAATGAGCAGTTCTTC
TRBV30	TRBJ1-2	-	-	CAWSKLANYGYTF	TGTGCCTGGAGTAAATTAGCTAACTATGGCTACACCTTC
TRBV28	TRBJ1-5	-	TRBD1	CASSHRQGGSNQPQHF	TGTGCCAGCAGTCACCGACAGGGAGGTAGCAATCAGCCCCAGCATTTT
TRBV5-4	TRBJ2-7	-	TRBD1	CASSYCGTGCSEQYF	TGTGCCAGCAGCTACTGCGGGACAGGGTGTAGCGAGCAGTACTTC
TRBV6-1	TRBJ2-3	-	TRBD2	CASPGGRRTDTQYF	TGTGCCAGCCCGGGGGGGCGCCGCACAGATACGCAGTATTTT